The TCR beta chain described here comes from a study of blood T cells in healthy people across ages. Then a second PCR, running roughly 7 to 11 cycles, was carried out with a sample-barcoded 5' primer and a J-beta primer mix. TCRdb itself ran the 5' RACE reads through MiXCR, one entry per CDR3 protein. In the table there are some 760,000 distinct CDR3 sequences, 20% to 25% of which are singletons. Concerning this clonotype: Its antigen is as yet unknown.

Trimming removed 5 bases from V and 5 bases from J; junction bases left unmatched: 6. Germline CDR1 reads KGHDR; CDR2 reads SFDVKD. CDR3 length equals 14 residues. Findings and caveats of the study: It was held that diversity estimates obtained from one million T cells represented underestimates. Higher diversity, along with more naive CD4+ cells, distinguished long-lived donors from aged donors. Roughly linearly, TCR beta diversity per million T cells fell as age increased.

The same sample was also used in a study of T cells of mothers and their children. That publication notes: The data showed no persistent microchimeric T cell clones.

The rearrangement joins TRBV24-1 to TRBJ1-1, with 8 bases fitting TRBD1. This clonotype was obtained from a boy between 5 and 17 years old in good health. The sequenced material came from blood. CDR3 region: CATSGATGVTEAFF. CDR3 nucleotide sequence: TGTGCCACCAGTGGGGCGACAGGGGTAACTGAAGCTTTCTTT.